This entry concerns a single T cell receptor (beta chain). The antigen it recognizes is unknown. The record has no base qualities; no much larger clone is one base away. The time point tag for this specimen amounts to: patch test 3, about 24 weeks after DPC sensitization. Per the publication, the treatment or condition label means: therapeutic diphenylcyclopropenone sensitization with weekly scalp DPC. Total RNA was isolated from unfractionated whole blood collected in Tempus Blood RNA tubes. At each patch-test visit, blood was drawn before the patch test was applied. Eligible patients were aged 18 to 70, diagnosed with alopecia, deemed suitable for DPC therapy, and excluded if pregnant. The data stem from a study of human T cells and chemical hapten exposure (dated by TCRdb to the early 2020s). At the level of the whole study: For sensitization, 2% DPC in acetone was applied to a 2 cm by 2 cm area of upper inner arm skin. Throughout the approximately 25-week study period, patients were also given weekly therapeutic DPC doses on the scalp. Patch testing was done on the upper back using Finn chambers containing 0.01% DPC, and results were scored after 6 days according to International Contact Dermatitis Research Group standards. Both TCR alpha and TCR beta chains were sequenced from each blood RNA sample. The libraries were sequenced as a pool, and the TCR yield per sample differed mostly because of small variations in library volumes within the pool. The mostly female patient cohort included alopecia areata with under or over 50% scalp involvement, alopecia totalis and alopecia universalis. Blood was sampled from patients pre-sensitization (week 0) and at 2, 6 and about 24 weeks after DPC sensitization. Under 30 alopecia patients gave blood for TCR sequencing at one to four time points (pre-sensitization, 2, 6 and 24 weeks). The study tracked peripheral blood TCR repertoire changes in vivo during primary and secondary sensitization to the hapten diphenylcyclopropenone (DPC) in alopecia patients. The study at large found these results: Repeated subsampling changed both the strength of the expansion versus patch-test correlation and the threshold at which that correlation became significant. A positive correlation was found between the number of PT1 expanded TCRs and patch test score, with significance reached at thresholds 8, 16 and 32 but not 4. Alopecia, a presumed autoimmune disease, was present in all patients, so the immune response of the patients might differ from that of healthy individuals. Compared with pre-sensitization or healthy control sets, expanded TCRs formed significantly more large CDR3 similarity clusters, which is consistent with antigen-driven responses. DPC sensitization did not change the number of TCRs with a frequency above 1 in 1000, and there was no evidence of changes in global repertoire structure.

The method behind the library was RACE. The run used a NextSeq 500. Library preparation attached unique molecular identifiers to individual cDNA molecules for quantitative, reproducible TCR counting. The paper's data handling went like this. Samples had a median of roughly 87,000 TCRs, with a range from 23,224 to 690,600. V, J and CDR3 annotation of the TCR reads was performed with the Decombinator software suite. To make PS versus PT1 abundance plots, every sample was subsampled to the same number of TCRs (28,000). Expanded TCRs were defined as absent before sensitization and observed at least eight times at the 2-week time point. The public reads were run again by TCRdb, first through fastp at Q25 and then through MiXCR, and only productive beta chains were kept. All rows with the same CDR3 protein become a single entry with the most common DNA and genes. TCRdb, not the authors, supplied the V and J calls. Within this sample are roughly 40,000 distinct CDR3 sequences, with about 12% of them counted one time only. Roughly 2% of the sample lies in the top ten.

V has 4 bases trimmed and J has 0 bases trimmed; junction bases matching no gene number 1. Inclusive of the bounding cysteine and phenylalanine, the CDR3 is 13 residues long. Just CDR3 DNA is preserved here, 39 bases in frame from base 1. CDR1 DFQATT and CDR2 SNEGSKA were looked up in the germline V gene (reference sequence). The chain uses TRBV20-1 and TRBJ2-3; 7 bases in the junction line up with TRBD2. This specimen was whole blood, taken in connection with sensitization to the hapten diphenylcyclopropenone (DPC). The source is a woman aged 40-49 years with alopecia areata. Some clones in this sample may be carry-over from other donors' samples. The DNA is as follows: TGCAGTGCTAATAGCGGGAGCACAGATACGCAGTATTTT. The translation is CSANSGSTDTQYF.